This T cell receptor beta chain originates from a study of T cell clonotyping in hematopoietic cell transplantation. Study observations and caveats: CD4 and CD8 repertoire contributions could not be separated without sorting.

This CDR3 contains 13 residues. CDR1 MDHEN and CDR2 SYDVKM come from the germline V gene. The V gene end was trimmed by 5 bases and the J gene end by 7 bases; junction bases not matched to a gene: 4. Of note for this clone: What it binds is unknown.

Only in-frame clones appear in the TCRdb table, and some are missing; sequencing was by immunoSEQ multiplex PCR. The sample has roughly 40,000 clones; roughly 94% are singletons. The chain recombines TRBV28 with TRBJ1-2; 10 bases agree with TRBD1. The source material was peripheral blood mononuclear cells. The TCR comes from a woman in her forties or fifties in good health. Some clones in this sample may be carry-over from other donors' samples. CDR3 DNA: TGTGCCAGCAGTCGTCGACAGGGGGCTGGCTACACCTTC. Translating gives CASSRRQGAGYTF.